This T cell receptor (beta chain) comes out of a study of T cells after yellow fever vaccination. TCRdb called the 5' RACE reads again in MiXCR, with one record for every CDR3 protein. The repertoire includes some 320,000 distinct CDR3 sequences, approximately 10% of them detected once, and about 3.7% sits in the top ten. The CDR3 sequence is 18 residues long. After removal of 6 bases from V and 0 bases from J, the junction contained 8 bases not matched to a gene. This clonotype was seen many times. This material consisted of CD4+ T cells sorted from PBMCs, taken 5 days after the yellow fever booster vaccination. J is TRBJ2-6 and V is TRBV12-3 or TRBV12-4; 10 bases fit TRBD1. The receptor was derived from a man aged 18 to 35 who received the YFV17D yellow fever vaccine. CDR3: CASRKSRDRGSGANVLTF. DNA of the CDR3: TGTGCCAGCAGGAAATCCCGGGACAGGGGCTCTGGGGCCAACGTCCTGACTTTC.